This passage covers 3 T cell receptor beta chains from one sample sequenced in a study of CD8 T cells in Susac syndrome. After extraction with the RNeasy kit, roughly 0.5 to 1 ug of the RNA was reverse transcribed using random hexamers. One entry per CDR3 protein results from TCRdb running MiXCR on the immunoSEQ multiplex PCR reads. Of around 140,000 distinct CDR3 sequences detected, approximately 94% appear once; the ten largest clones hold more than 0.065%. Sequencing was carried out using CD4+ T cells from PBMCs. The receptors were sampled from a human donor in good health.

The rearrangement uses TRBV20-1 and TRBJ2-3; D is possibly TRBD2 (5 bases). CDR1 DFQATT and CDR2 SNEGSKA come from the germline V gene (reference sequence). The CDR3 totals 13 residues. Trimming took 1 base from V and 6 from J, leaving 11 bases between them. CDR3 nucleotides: TGCAGTGCTAGAGTAGACTACCGGGATACGCAGTATTTT. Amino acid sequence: CSARVDYRDTQYF.

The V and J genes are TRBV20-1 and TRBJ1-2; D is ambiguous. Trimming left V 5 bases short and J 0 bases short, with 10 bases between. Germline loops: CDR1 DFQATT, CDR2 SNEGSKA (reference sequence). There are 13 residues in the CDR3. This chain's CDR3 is CSAPDWTNYGYTF. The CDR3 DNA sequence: TGCAGTGCTCCGGACTGGACTAACTATGGCTACACCTTC.

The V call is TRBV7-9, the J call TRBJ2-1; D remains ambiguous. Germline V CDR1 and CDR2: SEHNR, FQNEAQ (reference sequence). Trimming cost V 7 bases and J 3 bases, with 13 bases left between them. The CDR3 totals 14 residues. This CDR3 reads CASKQQTNYNEQFF. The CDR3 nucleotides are TGTGCCAGCAAGCAGCAGACAAACTACAATGAGCAGTTCTTC.